A selection of T cell receptor beta chains follows, all from one sample in a study of neurological immune-mediated disorders. TCRdb passed the 5' RACE reads through MiXCR, listing each CDR3 protein once. The repertoire holds about 55,000 distinct CDR3 sequences, with 3% to 4.5% as singletons. Sequenced: CD4+ T cells from blood. These TCRs come from a woman aged 35 to 49 with multiple sclerosis. Each CDR3 is given with its conserved first and last residue. A D gene is named only where the DNA matches it firmly. Clone size is given as once, few, many or a size class.

clone_size	d_call	v_call	j_call	cdr3_nt	cdr3_aa
many	NA	TRBV29-1	TRBJ2-5	TGCAGCGTTGCAGACAGGTCTGAAGAGACCCAGTACTTC	CSVADRSEETQYF
many	NA	TRBV20-1	TRBJ1-1	TGCAGTGTCCGAAGAACAGGGCCAGGGACTGAAGCTTTCTTT	CSVRRTGPGTEAFF
many	NA	TRBV5-5	TRBJ1-2	TGTGCCAGCAGCCCCCAAGTGGGCACTGAATATGGCTACACCTTC	CASSPQVGTEYGYTF
many	NA	TRBV5-1	TRBJ2-2	TGCGCCAGCAGCTTGGACAGGGCGGGCGGGGAGCTGTTTTTT	CASSLDRAGGELFF
many	NA	TRBV11-2	TRBJ2-1	TGTGCCAGCAGCTTCGGCGGACAGATATACAATGAGCAGTTCTTC	CASSFGGQIYNEQFF
many	TRBD1	TRBV14	TRBJ2-7	TGTGCCAGCAGCCAAGATGGTGGGGGACAGGGGAGTCCCTACGAGCAGTACTTC	CASSQDGGGQGSPYEQYF
many	NA	TRBV6-5	TRBJ1-1	TGTGCCAGCAGCGCCAAGGCGAACACTGAAGCTTTCTTT	CASSAKANTEAFF
many	NA	TRBV5-1	TRBJ1-4	TGCGCCAGCAGATTACAGGGAGATGCAACTAATGAAAAACTGTTTTTT	CASRLQGDATNEKLFF
many	TRBD1	TRBV5-1	TRBJ2-2	TGCGCCAGCAGCTTCTACTCTGGGACAGGGTTCGGGGAGCTGTTTTTT	CASSFYSGTGFGELFF
many	TRBD2	TRBV3-1	TRBJ2-7	TGTGCCAGCAGCCAAGACGGGGGGGGGAAGCAGTACTTC	CASSQDGGGKQYF
many	NA	TRBV2	TRBJ2-7	TGTGCCAGCAAGACTTCCCTGGGTTCCTACGAGCAGTACTTC	CASKTSLGSYEQYF
many	NA	TRBV5-1	TRBJ1-2	TGCGCCAGCAGCTTGGACCCATGGGGGTATGGCTACACCTTC	CASSLDPWGYGYTF
many	NA	TRBV12-3/TRBV12-4	TRBJ1-5	TGTGCCAGCAGTCCCCGGACGGACTTTGGGCCCCAGCATTTT	CASSPRTDFGPQHF
many	NA	TRBV21-1	TRBJ1-1	TGTGCCAGCAGCATCCTGATGAACCGGAGGACGGATATTAACACTGAAGCTTTCTTT	CASSILMNRRTDINTEAFF
many	NA	TRBV5-1	TRBJ1-1	TGCGCCAGCAGACAGATCTCGAACACTGAAGCTTTCTTT	CASRQISNTEAFF
many	NA	TRBV20-1	TRBJ2-2	TGCAGTGCTAGATCCTCATTTAGTGGGTTGGCCGGGGAGCTGTTTTTT	CSARSSFSGLAGELFF
many	TRBD2	TRBV3-1	TRBJ2-5	TGTGCCAGCAGCCAAGAACCCGGGGGAGGGCCAATAAAGACCCAGTACTTC	CASSQEPGGGPIKTQYF
many	NA	TRBV12-3/TRBV12-4	TRBJ1-5	TGTGCCAGCAGTCAACAATTGCGCAATCAGCCCCAGCATTTT	CASSQQLRNQPQHF